This section outlines one TCR beta chain sequence together with its context. Its antigen is currently unknown. These data come from a study of cytomegalovirus exposure and HLA in healthy donors. Overall study findings and caveats: Some TCR beta chains (roughly 150 of them) were listed as cytomegalovirus-associated.

The CDR3 length is 16 residues. Per the germline V gene, CDR1 is MGHRA and CDR2 is YSYEKL. Trimming took off 1 base at V and 1 base at J, with 12 bases between the two ends. Here immunoSEQ multiplex PCR was the method, and the copy in TCRdb shows in-frame clones only, minus some. Among about 350,000 clones listed, around 90% were seen once. The J gene is TRBJ2-3, the V gene TRBV4-1, with D unclear. This TCR was recovered from a woman aged 25-40 years in good health and CMV-seropositive. Sequenced: PBMCs. The CDR3 reads CASSQAPRTRTDTQYF. The CDR3 coding sequence is TGCGCCAGCAGCCAAGCCCCCAGAACCCGCACAGATACGCAGTATTTT.